A single sample gave rise to the 7 T cell receptor beta chains below, sequenced in a study of tissue T cells after allogeneic stem cell transplantation. Indicated time point: mouse harvest day 7 after allogeneic transplant. Tail vein injection delivered 10^7 T-cell-depleted bone marrow cells and 10^6 splenic CD5+ T cells. Libraries were prepared by immunoSEQ multiplex PCR; TCRdb keeps only in-frame clonotypes and omits some of them. Of around 7,600 clones listed, 35% to 55% were seen once; the top ten hold around 8%. Sequenced input: gut tissue. The receptors shown here come from a female BALB/c mouse given C57BL/6 T cells with graft-versus-host disease after an allogeneic hematopoietic cell transplant.

Worth noting for this clone: Gene names are mouse gene names. The observed sequence ends 1 residue before the CDR3 terminus, with the missing tail filled in from the germline J gene. The chain links TRBV31 to TRBJ2-3, with D perhaps matching TRBD2 (6 bases). Deletions cut 0 bases from V and 0 bases from J, with 10 bases between. CDR1 is GKSSPN, CDR2 SITVG, per germline. This CDR3 region has 15 residues. CDR3 DNA (partial): TGTGCCTGGAGTCTAGGTGGGGGAAGTGCAGAAACGCTGTAT. Translated: CAWSLGGGSAETLY. In full, the CDR3 reads CAWSLGGGSAETLYF.

As for this clone: All gene names here are mouse names. The CDR3 end is not reached by the read, which stops 1 residue before it; the germline J gene fills it in. The chain combines TRBV16 with TRBJ1-6, with TRBD1 matching 9 bases. TRBJ1-6 is recorded as an ORF, its role being uncertain. Germline CDR1 SGHSA, CDR2 FRNQAP. The CDR3 contains 17 residues. V shed 4 bases and J 7 bases; nucleotides not matched to a gene: 11. The sequenced CDR3 bases are TGTGCAAGCAGCTCTACCCCCGGGACAGGGAGGAATTCGCCCCTCTAC. Amino acid sequence: CASSSTPGTGRNSPLY. The whole CDR3 sequence reads CASSSTPGTGRNSPLYF.

Remarks on this clone: Gene names and germline match the mouse. The CDR3 goes on 1 residue after the read ends, and that part is filled in from the germline J gene. The gene calls are TRBV16 and TRBJ1-3, with 7 nucleotides matching TRBD1. The germline V gene encodes CDR1 SGHSA and CDR2 FRNQAP. This CDR3 has 15 residues. V gave up 5 bases and J gave up 0 bases; unmatched junction bases: 4. This CDR3 reads CASSPGQVSGNTLYF. CDR3 DNA, as far as it was read: TGTGCAAGCAGCCCCGGACAGGTTTCTGGAAATACGCTCTAT.

On this clone: The gene symbols are mouse symbols. Read data end 1 residue before the CDR3 end; the end is taken from the germline J gene. The chain carries TRBV12-1 and TRBJ2-5; no firm D call. Trimming pared 0 bases from V and 3 bases from J, leaving 6 bases between. Germline V gene sequence: CDR1 SGHSN, CDR2 HYEKVE. This CDR3 contains 13 residues. CDR3 DNA (partial): TGTGCCAGCTCTCTCTTGACTCAAGACACCCAGTAC. This codes for CASSLLTQDTQY. Given in full, the CDR3 is CASSLLTQDTQYF.

This clone is medium-sized. Mouse names are used for the genes. The read stops 1 residue short of the end of the CDR3; the missing end is completed from the germline J gene. The V gene is TRBV2, the J gene TRBJ2-7; 10 nucleotides agree with TRBD2. After removal of 0 bases from V and 2 bases from J, the junction contained 7 bases not matched to a gene. The germline V gene has CDR1 LGHNA and CDR2 YSYQKL. CDR3 length: 17 residues. The CDR3 DNA, read in part, is TGTGCCAGCAGCCAAGATCGCTGGGGGGGCTTTGCCTATGAACAGTAC. This encodes CASSQDRWGGFAYEQY. The entire CDR3 protein is CASSQDRWGGFAYEQYF.

As to this clone: Mouse gene names and germline throughout. The CDR3 extends 1 residue past the end of the read, so its final part is completed from the germline J gene. The gene calls are TRBV12-2 and TRBJ2-7; 8 nucleotides match TRBD2. The CDR3 spans 15 residues. The V segment lost 0 bases and the J segment 0 bases; nucleotides outside the gene matches: 3. Germline lookup yields CDR1 SGHLS and CDR2 HYDKME. The covered CDR3 bases are TGTGCCAGCTCTCTCTCTGGGGGGAGCTCCTATGAACAGTAC. It translates to CASSLSGGSSYEQY. The whole CDR3 protein is CASSLSGGSSYEQYF.

To note about this clone: Mouse names are used for the genes. The DNA ends 1 residue before the CDR3 does, and the rest of the CDR3 is filled in from the germline J gene. The V gene is TRBV31, the J gene TRBJ1-1; D ambiguous. Germline V gene data show CDR1 as GKSSPN and CDR2 as SITVG. V was clipped by 0 bases and J by 8 bases, with 7 bases between them. The CDR3 consists of 11 residues. CDR3 sequence: CAWSLGREVFF. CDR3 DNA, as far as it was read: TGTGCCTGGAGTCTAGGGAGGGAAGTCTTC.